This TCR beta chain was sequenced during a study of cytomegalovirus exposure and HLA in healthy donors. On the study more broadly: Of some 360 genotyped donors, about 80% clustered with self-reported Caucasian donors.

Vbeta (60) and Jbeta (13) primers were used in the PCR. Sequencing was performed with immunoSEQ multiplex PCR; in TCRdb, only in-frame clones are kept and a portion is missing. This sample has 95,000 to 100,000 clones, with 76% found just once. At the time of sampling, donors were nominally healthy, though unrecorded immune exposures were likely. As for this clone: Its antigen is unknown.

Whole-study results and caveats: The sole available immune exposure information was CMV serostatus. In a later analysis, donors in an Asian-associated ancestry cluster reportedly had fewer N-insertions in productive TCRs than the cohort mean.

The CDR3 is 15 residues long. CDR1 SGHAT and CDR2 FQNNGV come from the germline V gene. The V and J ends lost 5 bases and 4 bases, in that order; junction bases with no gene match: 7. The sequenced material came from PBMCs. V and J are TRBV11-2 and TRBJ2-1; the match to TRBD2 covers 8 bases. The clonotype was recovered from a middle-aged man in good health and CMV-seronegative. CDR3 residues: CASSRGGLFYNEQFF. The CDR3 coding sequence is TGTGCCAGCAGCCGGGGGGGGCTATTTTACAATGAGCAGTTCTTC.